This TCR beta chain was captured by sequencing in a study of human T cells and chemical hapten exposure. Study in general: Cases of alopecia areata, totalis or universalis occurred in a predominantly female patient group.

Time point described: pre-sensitization, week 0. As for treatment: therapeutic diphenylcyclopropenone sensitization with weekly scalp DPC. In the original workflow: Between roughly 23,224 and 700,000 TCRs appeared in each sample, and the median stood at 95,638. TCRdb ran MiXCR on the RACE reads and lists one entry per CDR3 protein. TCRdb's processing, not the study's, gives the V and J calls here. The sample contains tens of thousands of distinct CDR3 sequences, 12% to 15% of which appear only once. Germline assignment: CDR1 MDHEN and CDR2 SYDVKM. The CDR3 runs to 16 residues. Germline trimming cut 4 bases from V and 12 bases from J; bases unmatched to any gene: 11. This clonotype has just a few counts.

This clonotype was sampled from a woman aged 45-60 years with alopecia areata. Some clones in this sample may be carry-over from other donors' samples. The input for sequencing was whole blood, taken in connection with sensitization to the hapten diphenylcyclopropenone (DPC). The chain employs TRBV28 and TRBJ2-1; 14 nucleotides agree with TRBD2. CDR3 DNA sequence: TGTGCCAGCAGTTGGCCCGGGACTAGCGGGAGATATTTGCAGTTCTTC. Translating gives CASSWPGTSGRYLQFF. The full variable domain, with the rest looked up from reference TRBV28 and TRBJ2-1, is DVKVTQSSRYLVKRTGEKVFLECVQDMDHENMFWYRQDPGLGLRLIYFSYDVKMKEKGDIPEGYSVSREKKERFSLILESASTNQTSMYLCASSWPGTSGRYLQFFGPGTRLTVL.